This TCR beta chain comes out of a study of shared clonotypes between healthy human individuals. Sequenced by immunoSEQ multiplex PCR; TCRdb stores in-frame clones only, minus some. Of 950,000 to 1,300,000 clones in the sample, 60% to 80% were seen once. The CDR3 runs to 11 residues. Per germline, CDR1 MNHNS and CDR2 SASEGT. The germline V and J ends were trimmed by 1 base and 12 bases, with 9 bases remaining between them. What was sequenced was memory CD4+ T cells sorted from blood. The subset is: CD45RA-negative fraction. This chain links TRBV6-1 with TRBJ1-2; perhaps TRBD1 as D (6 bases). The sequence was obtained from a man between 18 and 29 years old in good health. The DNA for the CDR3 is TGTGCCAGCAGTGAAGGGGGGACACACACCTTC. It codes for CASSEGGTHTF.